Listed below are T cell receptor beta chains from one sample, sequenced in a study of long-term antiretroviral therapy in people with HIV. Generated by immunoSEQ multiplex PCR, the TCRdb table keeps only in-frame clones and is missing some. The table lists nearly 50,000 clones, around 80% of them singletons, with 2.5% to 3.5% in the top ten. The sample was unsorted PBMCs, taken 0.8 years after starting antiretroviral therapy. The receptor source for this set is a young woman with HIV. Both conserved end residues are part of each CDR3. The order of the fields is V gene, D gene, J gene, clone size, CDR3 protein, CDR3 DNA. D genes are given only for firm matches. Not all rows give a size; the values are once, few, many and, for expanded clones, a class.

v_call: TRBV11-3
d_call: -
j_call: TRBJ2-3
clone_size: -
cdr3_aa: CASSLRLQGTDTQYF
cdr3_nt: TGTGCCAGCAGCTTAAGATTACAGGGAACAGATACGCAGTATTTT

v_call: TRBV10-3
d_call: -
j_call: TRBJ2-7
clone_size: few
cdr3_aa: CAAGELPQDEQYF
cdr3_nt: TGTGCCGCGGGCGAACTCCCGCAAGACGAGCAGTACTTC

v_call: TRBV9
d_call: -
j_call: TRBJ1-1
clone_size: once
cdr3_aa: CASSDGGWDTEAFF
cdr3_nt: TGTGCCAGCAGCGATGGTGGCTGGGACACTGAAGCTTTCTTT

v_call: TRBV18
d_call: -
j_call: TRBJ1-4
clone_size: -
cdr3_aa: CASSSTGTTNEKLFF
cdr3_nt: TGTGCCAGCTCATCTACCGGGACAACAAATGAAAAACTGTTTTTT

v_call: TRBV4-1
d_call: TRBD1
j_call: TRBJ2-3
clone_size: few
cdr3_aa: CASSHWDSPSQYF
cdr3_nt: TGCGCCAGCAGCCACTGGGACAGCCCTTCGCAGTATTTT

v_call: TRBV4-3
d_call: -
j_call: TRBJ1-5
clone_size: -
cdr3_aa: CASSQDLAGTGQPQHF
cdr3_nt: TGCGCCAGCAGCCAAGATCTGGCCGGTACGGGTCAGCCCCAGCATTTT

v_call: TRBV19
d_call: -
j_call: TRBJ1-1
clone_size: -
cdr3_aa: CASTHRGVQTEAFF
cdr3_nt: TGTGCCAGTACCCACCGGGGGGTGCAGACTGAAGCTTTCTTT

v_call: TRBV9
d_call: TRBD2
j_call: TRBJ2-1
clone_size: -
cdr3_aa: CASSVVAGGYNEQFF
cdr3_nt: TGTGCCAGCAGCGTCGTAGCGGGAGGGTACAATGAGCAGTTCTTC

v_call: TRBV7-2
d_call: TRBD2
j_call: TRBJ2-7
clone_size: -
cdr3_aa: CASSPRGVAGRASGYEQYF
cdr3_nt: TGTGCCAGCAGCCCCCGGGGGGTAGCGGGAAGAGCTTCTGGCTACGAGCAGTACTTC

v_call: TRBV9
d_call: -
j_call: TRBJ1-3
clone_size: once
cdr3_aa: CASSVVGRVSGNTIYF
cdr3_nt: TGTGCCAGCAGCGTAGTTGGGAGGGTGTCTGGAAACACCATATATTTT

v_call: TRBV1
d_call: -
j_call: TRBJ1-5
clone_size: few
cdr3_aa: CTSSRNRTLLWGNQPQHF
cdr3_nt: TGCACCAGCAGCCGAAACCGGACACTCCTTTGGGGCAATCAGCCCCAGCATTTT

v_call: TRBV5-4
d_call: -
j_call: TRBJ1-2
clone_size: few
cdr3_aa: CAGKMTGIYGYTF
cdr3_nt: TGTGCCGGCAAAATGACCGGGATCTATGGCTACACCTTC

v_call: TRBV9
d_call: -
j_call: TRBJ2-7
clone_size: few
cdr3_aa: CASSGTEQYF
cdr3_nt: TGTGCCAGCAGCGGTACCGAGCAGTACTTC

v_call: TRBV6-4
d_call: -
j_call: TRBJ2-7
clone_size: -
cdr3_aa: CASGARRGLWSYEQYF
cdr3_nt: TGTGCCAGTGGGGCCAGGCGGGGTCTCTGGTCCTACGAGCAGTACTTC

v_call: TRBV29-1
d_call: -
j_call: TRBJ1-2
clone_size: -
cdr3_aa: CSVEPGGGYTF
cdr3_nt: TGCAGCGTTGAACCTGGGGGAGGCTACACCTTC

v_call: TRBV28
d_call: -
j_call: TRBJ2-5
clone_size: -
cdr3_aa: CASGRGSWETQYF
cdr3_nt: TGTGCCAGCGGGAGGGGGAGTTGGGAGACCCAGTACTTC